This T cell receptor beta chain emerged from a study of blood T cell repertoires in COVID-19. Study-level information: The origin of the acute and convalescent COVID-19 samples was the United States, Italy and Spain.

The CDR3 length is 17 residues. Germline values: CDR1 MNHEY, CDR2 SVGEGT. Unmatched junction bases numbered 10, after V lost 3 bases and J lost 4 bases. The repertoire was sequenced with immunoSEQ multiplex PCR; TCRdb's copy has only in-frame clones and lacks some. The sample lists roughly 250,000 clones, 84% seen once, with around 9.1% in the top ten. This TCR derives from a human donor in a cohort sampled during active COVID-19. Material for sequencing was peripheral blood. The chain recombines TRBV6-2 or TRBV6-3 with TRBJ2-3; 10 nucleotides align to TRBD2. In DNA, the CDR3 is TGTGCCAGCAGTTATCTAGCGGGGGCGGCCCGGCCAGATACGCAGTATTTT. It codes for CASSYLAGAARPDTQYF.